This is a list of T cell receptor beta chains from one sample in a study of blood T cell repertoires in COVID-19. Here immunoSEQ multiplex PCR was the method, and the copy in TCRdb shows in-frame clones only, minus some. Of 75,000 to 100,000 clones in the sample, around 90% were seen once. The sequenced sample was peripheral blood. Receptors originate from an older man with acute or convalescent COVID-19. Each CDR3 is given with its conserved first and last residue. The D gene is left open where the match is weak. Size tells how often a clone was seen (once, few, many) or the class of an expanded clone, and some rows leave it out.

j_gene	d_gene	v_gene	abundance	CDR3aa	CDR3nt
TRBJ2-1	TRBD2	TRBV9	-	CASSVVGGANEQFF	TGTGCCAGCAGCGTAGTCGGGGGGGCCAATGAGCAGTTCTTC
TRBJ1-6	TRBD1	TRBV19	-	CASSTDRWTGGSPLHF	TGTGCCAGTAGTACCGACCGGTGGACAGGGGGCTCACCCCTCCACTTT
TRBJ2-5	TRBD1	TRBV9	-	CASSANYRGTTQYF	TGTGCCAGCAGCGCAAACTACAGGGGGACAACCCAGTACTTC
TRBJ1-2	TRBD1	TRBV5-1	-	CASSLGQGALFYGYTF	TGCGCCAGCAGCCTAGGACAGGGGGCGCTTTTCTATGGCTACACCTTC
TRBJ2-1	-	TRBV6-2/TRBV6-3	-	CASSSDSSYNEQFF	TGTGCCAGCAGTTCAGACTCTTCCTACAATGAGCAGTTCTTC
TRBJ1-5	TRBD1	TRBV28	-	CASRPGQAFLLSNQPQHF	TGTGCCAGCAGGCCGGGACAGGCCTTTCTACTTAGCAATCAGCCCCAGCATTTT
TRBJ2-7	-	TRBV2	-	CASSEGKWRLGDTPHEQYF	TGTGCCAGCAGTGAAGGAAAATGGAGGTTGGGCGACACCCCCCACGAGCAGTACTTC
TRBJ2-7	TRBD2	TRBV5-4	-	CASSPGLAGGFMGEQYF	TGTGCCAGCAGCCCTGGACTAGCGGGGGGTTTCATGGGCGAGCAGTACTTC
TRBJ1-2	TRBD1	TRBV27	once	CASSEGALNYGYTF	TGTGCCAGCAGCGAGGGGGCCCTAAACTATGGCTACACCTTC
TRBJ2-7	TRBD2	TRBV25-1	-	CASSRTSSGGPYEQYF	TGTGCCAGCAGTAGAACTTCTAGCGGGGGACCCTACGAGCAGTACTTC
TRBJ1-3	-	TRBV28	-	CASSLSPLLSSSGNTIYF	TGTGCCAGCAGTTTATCACCTTTACTCTCATCGTCTGGAAACACCATATATTTT
TRBJ1-5	TRBD1	TRBV19	-	CASSTTGTSNQPQHF	TGTGCCAGTAGTACGACAGGGACGAGCAATCAGCCCCAGCATTTT
TRBJ1-2	TRBD1	TRBV29-1	-	CSGGQGANYGYTF	TGCAGCGGGGGACAGGGGGCTAACTATGGCTACACCTTC
TRBJ1-2	TRBD1	TRBV28	-	CASSHGTGGGIYGYTF	TGTGCCAGCAGTCACGGGACAGGGGGCGGTATCTATGGCTACACCTTC
TRBJ2-7	TRBD1	TRBV29-1	-	CSVEDGDRDF	TGCAGCGTTGAAGACGGGGACAGGGACTTC
TRBJ2-2	TRBD1	TRBV24-1	once	CATSGQGNTGELFF	TGTGCCACCAGTGGACAGGGAAATACCGGGGAGCTGTTTTTT
TRBJ2-7	-	TRBV10-2	few	CASSLMSSYEQYF	TGCGCCAGCAGTTTGATGAGCTCCTACGAGCAGTACTTC
TRBJ2-2	-	TRBV5-4	-	CASSPDPDTGELFF	TGTGCCAGCAGCCCAGATCCAGACACCGGGGAGCTGTTTTTT
TRBJ1-2	TRBD1	TRBV18	-	CASSPGQGYNGYTF	TGTGCCAGCTCACCGGGACAGGGGTATAATGGCTACACCTTC
TRBJ1-4	TRBD1	TRBV5-1	-	CASASTGTGAEKLFF	TGCGCCAGCGCCTCGACCGGGACAGGTGCTGAAAAACTGTTTTTT
TRBJ2-2	-	TRBV7-2	few	CASSLQVGDTGELFF	TGTGCCAGCAGCTTACAGGTCGGGGACACCGGGGAGCTGTTTTTT
TRBJ1-2	-	TRBV5-6	-	CASSLVRKSVYGYTF	TGTGCCAGCAGCTTGGTGAGGAAGTCGGTCTATGGCTACACCTTC
TRBJ1-3	TRBD1	TRBV15	-	CATSLRQGADGNTIYF	TGTGCCACCAGCCTACGACAGGGGGCAGATGGAAACACCATATATTTT
TRBJ1-6	-	TRBV19	once	CASSIGQYNSPLHF	TGTGCCAGTAGTATTGGACAGTATAATTCACCCCTCCACTTT
TRBJ1-4	-	TRBV4-1	-	CASSQGRTVNEKLFF	TGCGCCAGCAGCCAAGGTAGGACAGTGAATGAAAAACTGTTTTTT
TRBJ2-7	-	TRBV5-1	-	CASSFTGPPYEQYF	TGCGCCAGCAGCTTCACAGGTCCCCCCTACGAGCAGTACTTC